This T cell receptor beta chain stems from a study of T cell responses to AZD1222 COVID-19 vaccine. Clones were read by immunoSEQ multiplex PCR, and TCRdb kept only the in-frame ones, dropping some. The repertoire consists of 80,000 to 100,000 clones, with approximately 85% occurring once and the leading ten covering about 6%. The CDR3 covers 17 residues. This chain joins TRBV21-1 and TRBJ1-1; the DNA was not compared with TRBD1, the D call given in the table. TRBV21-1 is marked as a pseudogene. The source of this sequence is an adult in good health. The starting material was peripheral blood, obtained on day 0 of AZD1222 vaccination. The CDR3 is CASSKNWGDSLNTEAFF. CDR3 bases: TGTGCCAGCAGCAAAAACTGGGGGGACAGCCTGAACACTGAAGCTTTCTTT.